What follows is one TCR beta chain and its context. What antigen it recognizes has not been identified. No base-level quality is on record; no much larger clone is a single base apart. The TCR beta CDR3 regions were amplified from the RNA transcripts. The first round of RT-PCR for the TCR CDR3 was performed with the HTBI primer set and the Qiagen OneStep RT-PCR kit. A second multiplex PCR round built the libraries, followed by size selection and purification. The libraries were sequenced on an Illumina HiSeq2000 using paired-end 100 bp reads. The source study handled its data this way. SOAPnuke was used to process the raw data, throwing out any read that contained adapters or uncalled bases, had a mean Phred below 15, or lacked an exact constant-primer or identifier match. COPE v1.2.5 was used to merge the high-quality paired reads, and each unique nucleotide sequence was defined as a clonotype. MiTCR v1.1 was used to align clonotypes to the IMGT TRBV, TRBD and TRBJ reference segments. The analysis included only V-J combinations with a frequency above 0.0001, which together covered 98% to 99.2% of the repertoires. The TCS score was defined as F50 (clonal expansion) divided by E x V (chaos), with BLOSUM62-based TCRdist calculated between CDR3 peptides within each V-J. Welch's t-statistics and random forest reduced 450 to 600 V-J features to about 13, which were used in a naive Bayes classifier (R e1071). The public reads were reanalyzed by TCRdb: fastp trimming at Q25, MiXCR alignment, in-frame beta chains only. For every CDR3 protein sequence, its rows merge into one entry that carries the most common genes and DNA. The V and J calls reflect TCRdb's pipeline rather than the authors' work. This sample gives some 460,000 distinct CDR3 sequences in total; 15% to 18% of them show up just once. 11% to 15% of the sample lies in the top ten.

This sample was taken from a study of T cells in Graves' hyperthyroidism and ophthalmopathy (dated by TCRdb to between 2018 and 2021). With regard to the full study: Peripheral blood was sampled at the time of initial diagnosis, prior to any treatment. To identify distinguishing TCR V-J signatures, a discovery cohort of around 100 patients was used, comprising 40 to 45 with Graves' ophthalmopathy and 57 with stable Graves' hyperthyroidism. Prospective prediction of ophthalmopathy was tested in an independent validation cohort consisting of 18 to 20 hyperthyroidism patients and around 16 patients who later progressed to ophthalmopathy. The 100 discovery patients were randomly split 7:3 into training and test sets. In several Graves' hyperthyroidism patients, the study also compared T-cell repertoires from thyroid tissue with T-cell repertoires from blood. Following sampling, methimazole starting at 30 mg daily was given to hyperthyroidism patients, and high-dose intravenous methylprednisolone was given to ophthalmopathy patients. According to the paper, TCR Vbeta CDR3 sequencing was carried out on 120 to 150 peripheral blood samples, which came from 40 to 45 ophthalmopathy, around 74 hyperthyroidism and about 17 progressor patients. Broader findings and caveats from the paper: Sample size was not statistically predetermined, and blinding of investigators to group allocation was not performed. Most expanded thyroid clonotypes (frequency above 0.001) were also detected in blood, suggesting blood repertoires may reflect thyroid immune responses. In validation, progression to ophthalmopathy was predicted by the model with 70.59% sensitivity and 72.22% specificity, a median of 6.5 months before onset. A 13 V-J signature model separated ophthalmopathy from stable hyperthyroidism, with 87.88% sensitivity and about 81% specificity in cross-validation and 80%/75% in testing.

Stable Graves' hyperthyroidism was defined as no progression to ophthalmopathy during 18 months of follow-up. Hyperthyroidism patients were newly diagnosed, had a disease duration of under 2 months, and were aged 18 to 65 years. The study excluded patients with uncontrolled infections, other autoimmune diseases, pregnancy or lactation. Diagnoses relied on clinical symptoms, serum thyroxine and TRAb, thyroid ultrasound and orbital computed tomography. PBMCs were isolated from about 10 ml of fresh peripheral blood by Ficoll-Paque density gradient centrifugation. Trizol reagent was used to extract total RNA, and RNA quality was then checked on an Agilent 2100 Bioanalyzer. The sample taken for sequencing was blood. The sequence was obtained from a woman in her late teens or twenties with Graves' hyperthyroidism.

The sequence in DNA is TGCAGTGCTCCTCCCCCCATAGCGGGGATGATAGATACGCAGTATTTT. The encoded protein is CSAPPPIAGMIDTQYF. Recombination linked TRBV20-1 to TRBJ2-3; 8 bases in the middle match TRBD2. For CDR1 and CDR2, the germline V gene (reference sequence) lists DFQATT and SNEGSKA. The CDR3, cysteine through phenylalanine, is 16 amino acids long. The sequence is cut down to CDR3 DNA, 48 bases in frame from base 1. V ends up 5 bases short and J 5 bases short, with an unmatched junction base count of 15.